This is a list of T cell receptor beta chains from one sample in a study of cytomegalovirus exposure and HLA in healthy donors. The method was immunoSEQ multiplex PCR; TCRdb's version includes in-frame clones alone and lacks a portion of them. Of 150,000 to 200,000 clones in the sample, 60% to 80% are singletons; the top ten hold about 6.4%. Sequenced input: PBMCs. These receptors were obtained from a man aged 40-49 years in good health and CMV-seropositive. Both conserved end residues are part of each CDR3. A D gene is named only where the DNA matches it firmly. A clone size is listed for some rows: how often the clone was seen (once, few, many), or a class if it is expanded.

TRBV5-6,few,TRBJ2-7,TRBD1,CASSLTQGAGSYEQYF,TGTGCCAGCAGCTTGACCCAGGGGGCGGGTTCCTACGAGCAGTACTTC
TRBV5-4,.,TRBJ2-1,TRBD2,CASSPPGLAGEYEQFF,TGTGCCAGCAGCCCCCCGGGACTAGCGGGAGAGTATGAGCAGTTCTTC
TRBV6-4,.,TRBJ2-1,.,CASSDGAGGYNEQFF,TGTGCCAGCAGTGACGGGGCCGGAGGGTACAATGAGCAGTTCTTC
TRBV6-5,.,TRBJ2-1,.,CASSYSSVPSYNEQFF,TGTGCCAGCAGTTACTCGTCGGTCCCCTCCTACAATGAGCAGTTCTTC
TRBV18,few,TRBJ1-1,.,CASSPQGGNTEAFF,TGTGCCAGCTCACCCCAGGGTGGTAACACTGAAGCTTTCTTT
TRBV7-9,.,TRBJ2-5,.,CASSLAISPETQYF,TGTGCCAGCAGCTTAGCCATTTCCCCAGAGACCCAGTACTTC
TRBV5-1,.,TRBJ2-7,TRBD2,CASSSPAGGYEQYF,TGCGCCAGCAGCTCCCCGGCGGGAGGCTACGAGCAGTACTTC
TRBV2,.,TRBJ1-6,TRBD1,CATETGTGSTNSPLHF,TGTGCCACCGAAACCGGGACAGGGAGCACCAATTCACCCCTCCACTTT
TRBV18,.,TRBJ2-1,TRBD2,CASSLGTSDGEQFF,TGTGCCAGCTCACTAGGGACTAGTGACGGTGAGCAGTTCTTC
TRBV9,.,TRBJ2-7,.,CASSVGVTPGEQYF,TGTGCCAGCAGCGTAGGGGTGACGCCGGGCGAGCAGTACTTC
TRBV27,.,TRBJ2-5,TRBD2,CASTDTSGPNQETQYF,TGTGCCAGCACCGACACTAGCGGGCCGAACCAAGAGACCCAGTACTTC
TRBV11-3,once,TRBJ2-7,.,CASSTWTGYEQYF,TGTGCCAGCAGCACCTGGACTGGGTACGAGCAGTACTTC
TRBV6-5,.,TRBJ2-4,TRBD2,CASRGGWTKNIQYF,TGTGCCAGCAGGGGGGGGTGGACCAAAAACATTCAGTACTTC
TRBV18,.,TRBJ1-4,.,CASSPVGPGTTNEKLFF,TGTGCCAGCTCACCGGTCGGCCCGGGGACAACTAATGAAAAACTGTTTTTT
TRBV4-2,.,TRBJ2-3,TRBD1,CASSQAGGADTQYF,TGTGCCAGCAGCCAAGCAGGGGGCGCAGATACGCAGTATTTT
TRBV5-5,few,TRBJ2-7,.,CASSFTTQGRNEQYF,TGTGCCAGCAGCTTTACAACACAGGGTAGGAACGAGCAGTACTTC
TRBV28,.,TRBJ1-5,.,CASSSTGSNQPQHF,TGTGCCAGCAGCTCAACAGGGTCCAATCAGCCCCAGCATTTT
TRBV7-9,few,TRBJ1-3,.,CASSLAAGPNSGNTIYF,TGTGCCAGCAGCTTAGCGGCAGGGCCAAACTCTGGAAACACCATATATTTT
TRBV5-1,.,TRBJ1-3,.,CASSRDGAFGNTIYF,TGCGCCAGCAGCCGGGATGGAGCCTTCGGAAACACCATATATTTT
TRBV10-3,.,TRBJ2-7,.,CAISDSQGVHEQYF,TGTGCCATCAGTGATTCTCAAGGGGTTCACGAGCAGTACTTC
TRBV29-1,.,TRBJ2-1,.,CSVEWTRDEQFF,TGCAGCGTTGAATGGACTCGCGATGAGCAGTTCTTC
TRBV5-1,few,TRBJ2-7,.,CASSLGVGHEQYF,TGCGCCAGCAGCTTGGGGGTGGGGCACGAGCAGTACTTC
TRBV2,.,TRBJ2-7,.,CASSLGLEQYF,TGTGCCAGCAGCCTGGGGCTCGAGCAGTACTTC
TRBV6-6,.,TRBJ1-1,.,CASSYESRGTEAFF,TGTGCCAGCAGTTACGAGTCTCGGGGCACTGAAGCTTTCTTT
TRBV5-1,few,TRBJ2-3,TRBD2,CASSLVAGSSTDTQYF,TGCGCCAGCAGCTTGGTAGCGGGTTCTAGCACAGATACGCAGTATTTT
TRBV7-9,.,TRBJ2-7,TRBD2,CASSLGLAGTYEQYF,TGTGCCAGCAGCTTAGGACTAGCGGGAACCTACGAGCAGTACTTC
TRBV7-9,.,TRBJ1-3,TRBD1,CASSYRGVWGNTIYF,TGTGCCAGCAGCTACAGGGGGGTTTGGGGAAACACCATATATTTT
TRBV6-1,.,TRBJ1-4,.,CASIQGGFGDEKLFF,TGTGCCAGCATCCAAGGGGGTTTTGGGGATGAAAAACTGTTTTTT
TRBV14,.,TRBJ2-2,.,CASSQVLNTGELFF,TGTGCCAGCAGCCAAGTCTTAAACACCGGGGAGCTGTTTTTT
TRBV5-1,.,TRBJ2-5,TRBD2,CASSMGLGKTSGTIWGETQYF,TGCGCCAGCAGCATGGGACTAGGAAAGACTAGCGGGACCATATGGGGAGAGACCCAGTACTTC
TRBV15,.,TRBJ2-1,TRBD2,CATSPPGGVGNEQFF,TGTGCCACCAGCCCACCGGGAGGGGTGGGCAATGAGCAGTTCTTC
TRBV11-3,once,TRBJ2-5,.,CASSSLQETQYF,TGTGCCAGCAGCTCTTTACAAGAGACCCAGTACTTC
TRBV4-2,.,TRBJ2-4,.,CASSHTGVVAKNIQYF,TGTGCCAGCAGCCACACGGGAGTCGTAGCCAAAAACATTCAGTACTTC
TRBV15,.,TRBJ1-4,.,CALRGNEKLFF,TGTGCCCTCCGGGGAAATGAAAAACTGTTTTTT
TRBV2,.,TRBJ2-3,.,CASSEALWSEDTQYF,TGTGCCAGCAGTGAAGCGCTGTGGTCCGAGGATACGCAGTATTTT
TRBV4-2,.,TRBJ2-5,.,CASSQEGGGSYQETQYF,TGTGCCAGCAGCCAAGAGGGGGGCGGGAGTTACCAAGAGACCCAGTACTTC
TRBV7-3,few,TRBJ1-5,.,CASSSTVRQAAGPQHF,TGTGCCAGCAGCTCCACGGTTCGACAGGCCGCTGGGCCCCAGCATTTT
TRBV28,.,TRBJ1-1,.,CASSLWRGLEAFF,TGTGCCAGCAGTTTATGGAGGGGACTTGAAGCCTTCTTT
TRBV30,.,TRBJ1-2,.,CAWSVRGVLGGYTF,TGTGCCTGGAGTGTACGGGGGGTACTGGGAGGCTACACCTTC
TRBV11-2,.,TRBJ2-5,TRBD2,CASSLAGGSETQYF,TGTGCCAGCAGCTTGGCGGGAGGGAGCGAGACCCAGTACTTC
TRBV5-1,.,TRBJ2-7,.,CASSSGDTGEQYF,TGCGCCAGCAGCTCCGGAGATACGGGCGAGCAGTACTTC
TRBV9,.,TRBJ1-1,.,CASSVDSVEGAFF,TGTGCCAGCAGCGTAGATTCCGTCGAGGGAGCTTTCTTT
TRBV11-2,.,TRBJ2-1,.,CASSLNRYNEQFF,TGTGCCAGCAGCTTAAACAGGTACAATGAGCAGTTCTTC